The 9 T cell receptor beta chains below come from one sample, sequenced in a study of cytomegalovirus exposure and HLA in healthy donors (dated by TCRdb to about 2017). Library generation was performed with the immunoSEQ multiplex PCR assay. For the multiplex PCR, a mixture combining 60 forward primers for TCR Vbeta segments and 13 reverse primers for TCR Jbeta segments was used. In its TCRdb copy, this immuneACCESS table keeps in-frame sequences only and misses some clones. Where compared with another copy, unresolved V genes explain less than half of these, and the others have no known cause. The table for this sample lists about 240,000 clones; approximately 78% of them were counted only once. The ten largest make up about 0.47% of the sample. The sequenced material came from PBMCs. The receptor source for this set is a boy younger than 18 in good health and CMV-seronegative.

The chain carries TRBV11-2 and TRBJ1-1, with D maybe TRBD1 (6 bases). The germline V gene has CDR1 SGHAT and CDR2 FQNNGV. The length of the CDR3 is 13 residues. Trimming shortened V by 5 bases and J by 11 bases, and 18 bases separated the two germline ends. CDR3 DNA: TGTGCCAGCAGCATGACGACAGGCGCGAGGGCTTTCTTT. Its protein is CASSMTTGARAFF.

The rearrangement uses TRBV2 and TRBJ1-3; D is unresolved. The CDR3 covers 11 residues. V gave up 2 bases and J gave up 6 bases, with 2 bases separating them. The germline gives CDR1 SNHLY, CDR2 FYNNEI. The CDR3 reads CASSEQNTIYF. The CDR3 coding sequence is TGTGCCAGCAGTGAACAAAACACCATATATTTT.

The chain uses TRBV5-1 and TRBJ1-2; D gene uncertain. Germline V CDR1 and CDR2: SGHRS, YFSETQ. The V end was cut by 4 bases, the J end by 5 bases, with 18 bases between. The CDR3 contains 15 residues. DNA for the CDR3: TGCGCCAGCAGCCTCCGGGAAGGCTCCCAATATGGCTACACCTTC. It translates to CASSLREGSQYGYTF.

The chain has TRBV7-8 and TRBJ1-2; D is ambiguous. Germline V gene lookup returns CDR1 SGHVS and CDR2 FQNEAQ. The CDR3 has 15 residues. V was cut by 5 bases and J by 4 bases, with 17 bases left in between. In nucleotides, the CDR3 is TGTGCCAGCAGCCCCCGGATGCGGGTTCCCTATGGCTACACCTTC. Translated: CASSPRMRVPYGYTF.

The chain carries TRBV18 and TRBJ2-5; TRBD1 aligns across 9 bases. V gave up 3 bases and J gave up 3 bases; unmatched junction bases: 5. The V gene's germline CDR1 is KGHSH and CDR2 LQKENI. The CDR3 sequence is 15 residues long. The CDR3 region is CASSPFGTGKETQYF. The CDR3 DNA follows: TGTGCCAGCTCACCGTTTGGGACAGGGAAAGAGACCCAGTACTTC.

The J gene is TRBJ2-1, the V gene TRBV9, with 8 bases matching TRBD2. The CDR3 spans 17 residues. Trimming took 3 bases from V and 4 from J; bases not matched to a gene: 12. Germline loops: CDR1 SGDLS, CDR2 YYNGEE. The DNA of the CDR3 is TGTGCCAGCAGCGGCGGCCTCGGGCGGGGGGCTTACAATGAGCAGTTCTTC. Translated, it gives CASSGGLGRGAYNEQFF.

This chain connects TRBV27 to TRBJ1-1; 8 bases match TRBD1. From germline, CDR1 is MNHEY and CDR2 SMNVEV (reference sequence). The CDR3 runs to 16 residues. V lost 1 base to trimming and J lost 0 bases; unmatched junction nucleotides: 4. The CDR3 protein is CASSLFTTGVNTEAFF. In DNA, the CDR3 is TGTGCCAGCAGTTTATTTACGACAGGGGTGAACACTGAAGCTTTCTTT.

The chain recombines TRBV5-6 with TRBJ2-5; 9 positions agree with TRBD2. Germline CDR1 and CDR2: SGHDT and YYEEEE. This CDR3 has 15 residues. Germline trimming cut 4 bases from V and 9 bases from J; bases unmatched to any gene: 13. CDR3 sequence: CASSPGLAWGKAQYF. The CDR3 coding sequence is TGTGCCAGCAGCCCAGGACTAGCGTGGGGGAAAGCCCAGTACTTC. Using reference TRBV5-6 and TRBJ2-5 for the parts outside the CDR3, the full variable domain is DAGVTQSPTHLIKTRGQQVTLRCSPKSGHDTVSWYQQALGQGPQFIFQYYEEEERQRGNFPDRFSGHQFPNYSSELNVNALLLGDSALYLCASSPGLAWGKAQYFGPGTRLLVL.

This rearrangement joins TRBV6-5 to TRBJ2-1; a possible D gene is TRBD2 (5 bases). Germline assignment: CDR1 MNHEY and CDR2 SVGAGI. Trimming pared 2 bases from V and 0 bases from J, leaving 5 bases between. The CDR3 contains 14 residues. The CDR3, as DNA: TGTGCCAGCAGTTACCGGGACTCCTACAATGAGCAGTTCTTC. Residues: CASSYRDSYNEQFF.